Listed here are 5 T cell receptor beta chains from one sample, sequenced in a study of blood T cell repertoires in COVID-19. TCRdb's copy holds only in-frame clones and misses some; the assay was immunoSEQ multiplex PCR. This table has 250,000 to 300,000 clones, 80% to 90% appearing once. Sequenced: peripheral blood. The receptors were sampled from a woman in her forties who had recovered from COVID-19.

The CDR3 reads CATSDRTGGGYTF. For the CDR3, the DNA is TGTGCCACCAGTGACCGGACAGGCGGTGGCTACACCTTC. The chain uses TRBV24-1 and TRBJ1-2; 7 bases align to TRBD1. The germline gives CDR1 KGHDR, CDR2 SFDVKD. J lost 7 bases, V lost 4 bases, and 5 bases had no gene match. The CDR3 sequence is 13 residues long.

This chain joins TRBV11-3 and TRBJ2-2, with D tentatively TRBD1 (6 bases). V was trimmed by 0 bases and J by 7 bases, leaving 12 bases between them. CDR3 length: 15 amino acids. The germline V gene encodes CDR1 SGHNT and CDR2 YENEEA. The CDR3 sequence: CASSLDRGGFGELFF. The CDR3 DNA reads as TGTGCCAGCAGCTTAGATCGTGGGGGCTTCGGGGAGCTGTTTTTT.

The chain employs TRBV30 and TRBJ1-5; D not certain. Germline values: CDR1 GTSNPN, CDR2 SVGIG (reference sequence). The ends were cut back, 3 bases at V and 0 bases at J, with 6 bases in the middle. The CDR3 spans 13 residues. CDR3 DNA: TGTGCCTGGAGCCTATATAGCAATCAGCCCCAGCATTTT. This sequence encodes CAWSLYSNQPQHF.

The chain couples TRBV12-3 or TRBV12-4 to TRBJ1-4; D ambiguous. Trimming took off 2 bases at V and 9 bases at J, with 10 bases between the two ends. CDR3 size: 13 residues. The CDR3 region has the DNA TGTGCCAGCAGTTTATGGGCTGTGAAAAAACTGTTTTTT. It codes for CASSLWAVKKLFF.

The chain is built from TRBV7-9 and TRBJ1-2; possibly TRBD1 for D (6 bases). V was shortened by 2 bases and J by 1 base, with 11 bases between the two germline ends. Germline CDR1 and CDR2: SEHNR and FQNEAQ (reference sequence). CDR3 length: 15 amino acids. The CDR3 coding sequence is TGTGCCAGCAGCTTACAGGGGAGTCTTAACTATGGCTACACCTTC. This gives the protein CASSLQGSLNYGYTF.